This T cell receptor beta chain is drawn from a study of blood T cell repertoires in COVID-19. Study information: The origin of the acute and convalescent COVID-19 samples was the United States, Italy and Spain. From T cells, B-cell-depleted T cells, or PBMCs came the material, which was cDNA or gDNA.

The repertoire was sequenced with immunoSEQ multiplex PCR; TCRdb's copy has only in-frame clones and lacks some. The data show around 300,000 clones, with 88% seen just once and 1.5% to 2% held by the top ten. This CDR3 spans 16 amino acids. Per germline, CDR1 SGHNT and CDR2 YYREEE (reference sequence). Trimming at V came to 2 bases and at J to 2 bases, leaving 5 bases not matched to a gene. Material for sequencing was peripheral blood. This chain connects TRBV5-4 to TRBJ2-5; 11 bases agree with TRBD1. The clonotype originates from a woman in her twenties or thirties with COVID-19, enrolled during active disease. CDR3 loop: CASSFGDRGEQETQYF. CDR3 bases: TGTGCCAGCAGCTTTGGGGACAGGGGGGAGCAAGAGACCCAGTACTTC.